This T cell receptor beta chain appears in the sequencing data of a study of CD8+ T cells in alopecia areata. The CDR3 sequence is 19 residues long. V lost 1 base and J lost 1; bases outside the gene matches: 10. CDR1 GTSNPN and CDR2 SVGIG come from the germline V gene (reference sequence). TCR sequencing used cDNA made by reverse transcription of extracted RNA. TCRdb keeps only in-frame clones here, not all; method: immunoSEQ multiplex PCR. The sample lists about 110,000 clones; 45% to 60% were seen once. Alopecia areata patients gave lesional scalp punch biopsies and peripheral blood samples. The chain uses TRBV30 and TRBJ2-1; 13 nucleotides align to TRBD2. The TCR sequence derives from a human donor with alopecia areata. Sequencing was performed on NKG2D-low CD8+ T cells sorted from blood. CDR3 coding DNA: TGTGCCTGGAGTGCGGGTTTTAGGACTAGCGGGAGATCCTACAATGAGCAGTTCTTC. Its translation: CAWSAGFRTSGRSYNEQFF.